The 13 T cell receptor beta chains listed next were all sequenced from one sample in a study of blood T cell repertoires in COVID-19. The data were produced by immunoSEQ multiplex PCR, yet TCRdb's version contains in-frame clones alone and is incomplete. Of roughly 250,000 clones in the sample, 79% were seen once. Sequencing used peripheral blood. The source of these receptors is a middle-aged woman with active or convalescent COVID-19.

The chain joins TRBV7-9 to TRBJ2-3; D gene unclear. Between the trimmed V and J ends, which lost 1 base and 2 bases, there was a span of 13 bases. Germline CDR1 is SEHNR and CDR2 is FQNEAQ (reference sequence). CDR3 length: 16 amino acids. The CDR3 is CASSLGPGGFTDTQYF. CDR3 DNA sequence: TGTGCCAGCAGCTTAGGCCCCGGCGGTTTCACAGATACGCAGTATTTT.

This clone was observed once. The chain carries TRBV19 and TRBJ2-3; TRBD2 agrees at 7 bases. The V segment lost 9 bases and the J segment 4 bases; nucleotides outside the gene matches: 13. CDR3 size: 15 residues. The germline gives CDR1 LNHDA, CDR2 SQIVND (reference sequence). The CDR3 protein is CASTPALAGADTQYF. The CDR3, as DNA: TGTGCCAGCACCCCGGCCCTGGCGGGGGCAGATACGCAGTATTTT.

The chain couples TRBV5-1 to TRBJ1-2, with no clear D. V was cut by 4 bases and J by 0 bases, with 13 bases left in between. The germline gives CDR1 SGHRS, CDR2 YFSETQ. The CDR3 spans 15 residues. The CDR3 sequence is CASSGNGESNYGYTF. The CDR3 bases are TGCGCCAGCAGCGGCAACGGGGAGTCTAACTATGGCTACACCTTC. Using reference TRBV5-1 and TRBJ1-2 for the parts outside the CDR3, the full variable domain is KAGVTQTPRYLIKTRGQQVTLSCSPISGHRSVSWYQQTPGQGLQFLFEYFSETQRNKGNFPGRFSGRQFSNSRSEMNVSTLELGDSALYLCASSGNGESNYGYTFGSGTRLTVV.

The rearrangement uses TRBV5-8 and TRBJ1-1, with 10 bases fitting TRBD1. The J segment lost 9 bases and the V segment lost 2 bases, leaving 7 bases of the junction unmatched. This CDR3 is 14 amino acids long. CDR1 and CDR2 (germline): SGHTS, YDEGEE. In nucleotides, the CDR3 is TGTGCCAGCAGCTTTGGGACAGGGGTTCCCCAAGCTTTCTTT. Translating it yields CASSFGTGVPQAFF.

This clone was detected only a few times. The CDR3 protein is CASSFRNYGYTF. CDR3 nucleotides: TGTGCCAGCAGTTTCCGGAACTATGGCTACACCTTC. This sequence joins TRBV28 and TRBJ1-2; D uncertain. Germline loops: CDR1 MDHEN, CDR2 SYDVKM. The germline V and J ends were trimmed by 3 bases and 2 bases, with 4 bases remaining between them. This CDR3 comprises 12 residues.

The CDR3 loop is CSVIKDRVNAEAFF. Written as DNA, the CDR3 is TGCAGCGTTATCAAGGACAGGGTAAACGCTGAAGCTTTCTTT. The chain uses TRBV29-1 and TRBJ1-1; 8 nucleotides line up with TRBD1. There are 14 residues in the CDR3. CDR1 and CDR2 (germline): SQVTM, ANQGSEA. V shed 5 bases and J 6 bases; nucleotides not matched to a gene: 11.

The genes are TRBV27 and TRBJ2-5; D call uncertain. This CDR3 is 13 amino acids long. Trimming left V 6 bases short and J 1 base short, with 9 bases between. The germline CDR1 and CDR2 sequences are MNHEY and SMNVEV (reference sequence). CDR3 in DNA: TGTGCCAGCAGCCGTGTTGTCCAAGAGACCCAGTACTTC. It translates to CASSRVVQETQYF.

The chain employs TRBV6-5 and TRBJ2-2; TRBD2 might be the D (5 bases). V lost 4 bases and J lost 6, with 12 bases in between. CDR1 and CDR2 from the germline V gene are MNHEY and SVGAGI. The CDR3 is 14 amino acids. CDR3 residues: CASSFRGHPGELFF. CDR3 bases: TGTGCCAGCAGTTTCCGGGGTCACCCCGGGGAGCTGTTTTTT.

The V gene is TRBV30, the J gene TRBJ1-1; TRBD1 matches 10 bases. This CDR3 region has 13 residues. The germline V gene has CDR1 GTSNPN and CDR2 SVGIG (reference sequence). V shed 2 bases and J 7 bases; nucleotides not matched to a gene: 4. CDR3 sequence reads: CAWSPGQGVEAFF. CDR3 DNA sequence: TGTGCCTGGAGTCCTGGACAGGGGGTTGAAGCTTTCTTT.

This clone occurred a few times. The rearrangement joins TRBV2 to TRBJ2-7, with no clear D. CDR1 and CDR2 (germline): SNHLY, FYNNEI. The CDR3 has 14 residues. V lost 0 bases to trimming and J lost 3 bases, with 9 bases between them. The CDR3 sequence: CASSEALASYEQYV. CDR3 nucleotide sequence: TGTGCCAGCAGTGAAGCGCTTGCTAGCTACGAGCAGTACGTC.

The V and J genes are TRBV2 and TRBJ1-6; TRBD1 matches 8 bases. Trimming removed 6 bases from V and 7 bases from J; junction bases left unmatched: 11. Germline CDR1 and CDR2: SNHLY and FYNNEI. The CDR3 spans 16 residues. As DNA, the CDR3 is TGTGCCAGCAGCAAAGAACAGGGGGATGCGAATTCACCCCTCCACTTT. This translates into CASSKEQGDANSPLHF.

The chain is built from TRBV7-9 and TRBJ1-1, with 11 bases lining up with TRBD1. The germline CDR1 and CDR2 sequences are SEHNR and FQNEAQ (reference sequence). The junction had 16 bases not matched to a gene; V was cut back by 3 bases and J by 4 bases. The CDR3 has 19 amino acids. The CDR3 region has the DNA TGTGCCAGCAGCTTTTCCAACTATAGGACAGGGGGCCTAGGCACTGAAGCTTTCTTT. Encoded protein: CASSFSNYRTGGLGTEAFF.

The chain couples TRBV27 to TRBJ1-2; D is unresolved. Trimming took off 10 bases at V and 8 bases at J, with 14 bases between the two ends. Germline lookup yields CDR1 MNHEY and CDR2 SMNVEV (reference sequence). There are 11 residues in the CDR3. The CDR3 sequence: CATSGGRGYTF. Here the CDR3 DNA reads TGTGCCACCTCTGGAGGTCGGGGCTACACCTTC.